Each of the 32 T cell receptor beta chains below was sequenced from the same sample in a study of cytotoxic CD8 clonotypes in ibrutinib-treated CLL. The method was immunoSEQ multiplex PCR; TCRdb's version includes in-frame clones alone and lacks a portion of them. Here the sample spans 140,000 to 150,000 clones, about 80% being singletons. Material: PBMCs, obtained after 24 months of ibrutinib treatment. Receptors were obtained from a human donor with chronic lymphocytic leukemia.

This clone was recorded only once. V is TRBV29-1 and J is TRBJ2-3; 11 bases line up with TRBD2. Germline V lookup: CDR1 SQVTM, CDR2 ANQGSEA. The CDR3 sequence is 16 residues long. The ends lost 4 bases at V and 2 bases at J; junction bases unmatched: 8. The CDR3 DNA follows: TGCAGCGTTGGGGGCCTAGCGGGGGGCCACACAGATACGCAGTATTTT. It encodes CSVGGLAGGHTDTQYF.

V is TRBV28 and J is TRBJ2-7; 8 nucleotides align to TRBD2. The CDR3 loop spans 14 amino acids. V shed 3 bases and J 7 bases; nucleotides not matched to a gene: 8. The germline gives CDR1 MDHEN, CDR2 SYDVKM. CDR3: CASSFPAGVGEQYF. The CDR3 coding sequence is TGTGCCAGCAGTTTCCCAGCGGGGGTGGGGGAGCAGTACTTC.

The gene calls are TRBV5-6 and TRBJ2-7; D possibly uses TRBD1 or TRBD2 (5 bases each). V lost 4 bases to trimming and J lost 2 bases, with 16 bases between them. The CDR3 has 15 amino acids. Germline V gene data show CDR1 as SGHDT and CDR2 as YYEEEE. DNA of the CDR3: TGTGCCAGCAGCCCGGGACCCCGTGGGGCCTACGAGCAGTACTTC. Translated, it gives CASSPGPRGAYEQYF.

The chain carries TRBV13 and TRBJ2-1, with 11 bases lining up with TRBD2. This CDR3 is built from 16 residues. V dropped 5 bases and J dropped 7; count of bases not matched to a gene: 10. The germline CDR1 and CDR2 sequences are PRHDT and FYEKMQ (reference sequence). The CDR3 DNA reads as TGTGCCAGCAGCACCTTAGCGGGGGGGCCTGGTAATGAGCAGTTCTTC. This translates into CASSTLAGGPGNEQFF.

The chain employs TRBV5-1 and TRBJ2-1; 9 bases are shared with TRBD1. Germline trimming cut 3 bases from V and 9 bases from J; bases unmatched to any gene: 10. Germline assignment: CDR1 SGHRS and CDR2 YFSETQ. CDR3 size: 15 residues. CDR3 nucleotides: TGCGCCAGCAGCTCAGGGACAGGGCCGGTAGCTGAGCAGTTCTTC. As protein: CASSSGTGPVAEQFF.

Of note for this clone: One base separates it from a far larger clone, so it is likely a read error. The chain links TRBV7-9 to TRBJ2-5; D remains unclear. The CDR3 length is 10 residues. Germline V CDR1 and CDR2: SEHNR, FQNEAQ (reference sequence). The ends were cut back, 6 bases at V and 5 bases at J, with 4 bases in the middle. The CDR3 region is CASRGETQYF. CDR3 in DNA: TGTGCCAGCAGGGGGGAGACCCAGTACTTC.

In nucleotides, the CDR3 is TGTGCCACCAGCAGAGTCGGTCCCGGACAGGGGGATGGCTACACCTTC. Translation gives CATSRVGPGQGDGYTF. This sequence joins TRBV15 and TRBJ1-2, with 10 bases aligning to TRBD1. The CDR3 covers 16 residues. Germline CDR1 LNHNV, CDR2 YYDKDF (reference sequence). The trim removed 1 base at V and 6 bases at J, leaving 8 bases unmatched. The variable domain in full, completed from reference TRBV15 and TRBJ1-2, reads DAMVIQNPRYQVTQFGKPVTLSCSQTLNHNVMYWYQQKSSQAPKLLFHYYDKDFNNEADTPDNFQSRRPNTSFCFLDIRSPGLGDTAMYLCATSRVGPGQGDGYTFGSGTRLTVV.

The chain combines TRBV4-3 with TRBJ2-7; TRBD2 is a possible D gene (5 bases). V was cut by 3 bases and J by 2 bases, with 14 bases left in between. The CDR3 contains 15 residues. Germline lookup yields CDR1 LGHNA and CDR2 YSLEER. In nucleotides, the CDR3 is TGCGCCAGCAGCCAGTTCGAGGGCTGGGCCTACGAGCAGTACTTC. Protein sequence: CASSQFEGWAYEQYF.

The V and J genes are TRBV11-2 and TRBJ2-5, with 15 bases lining up with TRBD2. This CDR3 has 17 amino acids. V shed 5 bases and J 5 bases; nucleotides not matched to a gene: 9. Per germline, CDR1 SGHAT and CDR2 FQNNGV. The CDR3 bases are TGTGCCAGCAGCCCCCGACCTGGGACTAGCGGGGGGGAGACCCAGTACTTC. Protein: CASSPRPGTSGGETQYF.

The table lists this clone with a few counts. The J gene is TRBJ1-1, the V gene TRBV19; D might be TRBD1 (5 bases). CDR3 length: 12 residues. CDR1 is LNHDA, CDR2 SQIVND, per germline (reference sequence). V lost 10 bases, J lost 1 base, and 10 bases lay in between. For the CDR3, the DNA is TGTGCCACCACAGGTCCGAACACTGAAGCTTTCTTT. Residues: CATTGPNTEAFF.

Of note for this clone: The missing conserved phenylalanine or tryptophan at the end of this CDR3 makes a read error likely. It is unclear where the CDR3 begins or ends on the DNA, so no DNA is shown, and the CDR3 is as TCRdb lists it. The rearrangement links TRBV11-2 to TRBJ1-2. The CDR3 has 10 amino acids, counting both end residues. Germline V gene sequence: CDR1 SGHAT, CDR2 FQNNGV. CDR3 sequence reads: CASRGTYIVT.

The rearrangement links TRBV5-6 to TRBJ1-4; D uncertain. Per the germline V gene, CDR1 is SGHDT and CDR2 is YYEEEE. The CDR3 totals 13 residues. V was clipped by 7 bases and J by 3 bases, with 10 bases between them. The CDR3 loop is CASGRVANEKLFF. CDR3 DNA: TGTGCCAGCGGCCGGGTGGCTAATGAAAAACTGTTTTTT. The whole variable domain, remainder taken from reference TRBV5-6 and TRBJ1-4, is DAGVTQSPTHLIKTRGQQVTLRCSPKSGHDTVSWYQQALGQGPQFIFQYYEEEERQRGNFPDRFSGHQFPNYSSELNVNALLLGDSALYLCASGRVANEKLFFGSGTQLSVL.

This sequence joins TRBV18 and TRBJ1-2; D gene uncertain. Germline CDR1 KGHSH, CDR2 LQKENI. There are 14 residues in the CDR3. V dropped 2 bases and J dropped 4 bases, with 11 bases sitting between them. Here the CDR3 reads CASSPSGGSYGYTF. As DNA, the CDR3 is TGTGCCAGCTCACCATCTGGCGGGAGCTATGGCTACACCTTC. The variable domain in full, with the rest retrieved from reference TRBV18 and TRBJ1-2, is NAGVMQNPRHLVRRRGQEARLRCSPMKGHSHVYWYRQLPEEGLKFMVYLQKENIIDESGMPKERFSAEFPKEGPSILRIQQVVRGDSAAYFCASSPSGGSYGYTFGSGTRLTVV.

The gene calls are TRBV19 and TRBJ1-5; a possible D gene is TRBD1 (5 bases). The ends were cut back, 5 bases at V and 7 bases at J, with 21 bases in the middle. The CDR3 is 16 amino acids. Looked up from germline, CDR1 is LNHDA and CDR2 is SQIVND (reference sequence). As DNA, the CDR3 is TGTGCCAGTAGTGGCACCGGGACCTCAAGGGTGCAGCCCCAGCATTTT. It translates to CASSGTGTSRVQPQHF.

The CDR3 reads CASSPFRDKDSPLHF. The DNA of the CDR3 is TGTGCCAGCTCACCATTCCGGGACAAAGATTCACCCCTCCACTTT. The V and J genes are TRBV18 and TRBJ1-6; the D gene is possibly TRBD1 (6 bases). Trimming removed 2 bases from V and 8 bases from J, with 13 bases in between. This CDR3 spans 15 amino acids. Germline CDR1 and CDR2: KGHSH and LQKENI.

The chain carries TRBV7-3 and TRBJ2-2; D uncertain. V was cut by 2 bases and J by 1 base, with 5 bases left in between. This CDR3 has 14 residues. The V gene's germline CDR1 is SGHTA and CDR2 FQGTGA. Here the CDR3 reads CASSLLLNTGELFF. The CDR3 DNA is TGTGCCAGCAGCTTACTTTTGAACACCGGGGAGCTGTTTTTT. The entire variable domain, with the rest obtained from reference TRBV7-3 and TRBJ2-2, is as follows: GAGVSQTPSNKVTEKGKYVELRCDPISGHTALYWYRQSLGQGPEFLIYFQGTGAADDSGLPNDRFFAVRPEGSVSTLKIQRTERGDSAVYLCASSLLLNTGELFFGEGSRLTVL.

V gene TRBV5-1 combines with J gene TRBJ1-6, with TRBD1 identical over 11 bases. Germline CDR1 reads SGHRS; CDR2 reads YFSETQ. The J segment lost 11 bases and the V segment lost 0 bases, leaving 4 bases of the junction unmatched. This CDR3 is 15 amino acids long. CDR3 region: CASSLGDRGWAPLHF. The DNA of the CDR3 is TGCGCCAGCAGCTTGGGGGACAGGGGGTGGGCACCCCTCCACTTT.

This chain connects TRBV7-9 to TRBJ1-6; 9 bases map to TRBD1. V was pared by 5 bases and J by 0 bases, with 8 bases of the junction left unmatched. Germline V gene data show CDR1 as SEHNR and CDR2 as FQNEAQ (reference sequence). The CDR3 spans 18 residues. DNA for the CDR3: TGTGCCAGCAGCCAGGACAGGGGCGGGAGCTCCTATAATTCACCCCTCCACTTT. Protein: CASSQDRGGSSYNSPLHF. Full variable domain (outside the CDR3, taken from reference TRBV7-9 and TRBJ1-6): DTGVSQNPRHKITKRGQNVTFRCDPISEHNRLYWYRQTLGQGPEFLTYFQNEAQLEKSRLLSDRFSAERPKGSFSTLEIQRTEQGDSAMYLCASSQDRGGSSYNSPLHFGNGTRLTVT.

This clone was detected only a few times. The V call is TRBV18, the J call TRBJ1-2, with TRBD1 matching 7 bases. The CDR3 is 14 amino acids. Germline loops: CDR1 KGHSH, CDR2 LQKENI. After removal of 3 bases from V and 7 bases from J, the junction contained 8 bases not matched to a gene. The CDR3 nucleotides are TGTGCCAGCTCACCCGGCAGGGGGGACGGTGGCTACACCTTC. Translated, it gives CASSPGRGDGGYTF.

This clone was found many times. The chain uses TRBV11-2 and TRBJ1-4; no reliable D call. Trimming removed 3 bases from V and 3 bases from J, with 5 bases in between. Germline values: CDR1 SGHAT, CDR2 FQNNGV. The CDR3 runs 13 residues. The CDR3 protein is CASSLDSNEKLFF. The CDR3 DNA reads TGTGCCAGCAGCTTGGACTCTAATGAAAAACTGTTTTTT.

CDR3 sequence reads: CASSIRQGYSYGYTF. DNA for the CDR3: TGTGCCAGCAGTATTCGACAGGGTTATAGCTATGGCTACACCTTC. The chain couples TRBV28 to TRBJ1-2, with 7 bases fitting TRBD1. There are 15 residues in the CDR3. CDR1 MDHEN and CDR2 SYDVKM come from the germline V gene. Trimming at V came to 5 bases and at J to 4 bases, leaving 10 bases not matched to a gene.

Concerning this clone: The likely explanation is a read error, given a far larger clone one base away. This rearrangement joins TRBV7-3 to TRBJ1-1; no clear D gene. The CDR3 consists of 12 residues. Germline assignment: CDR1 SGHTA and CDR2 FQGTGA. The CDR3, as DNA: TGTGCCAGCAGCCTAATGAACGCTGAAGCTTTCTTT. Translating gives CASSLMNAEAFF.

This clone has a handful of counts. This chain uses TRBV6-6 with TRBJ1-1, with D unresolved. V was shortened by 2 bases and J by 0 bases, with 10 bases between the two germline ends. In germline, CDR1 is MNHNY, CDR2 SVGAGI (reference sequence). The CDR3 has 15 residues. The CDR3 sequence: CASSYPTDLNTEAFF. The CDR3 region has the DNA TGTGCCAGCAGTTACCCTACTGACTTGAACACTGAAGCTTTCTTT.

This chain joins TRBV5-6 and TRBJ2-7, with unresolved D. Per the germline V gene, CDR1 is SGHDT and CDR2 is YYEEEE. V was cut by 3 bases and J by 0 bases, with 19 bases left in between. The CDR3 totals 17 residues. The CDR3 here is CASSSLRMGLSSYEQYF. DNA of the CDR3: TGTGCCAGCAGCTCCCTTCGGATGGGTCTGAGCTCCTACGAGCAGTACTTC. The variable domain in full, with the rest retrieved from reference TRBV5-6 and TRBJ2-7, is DAGVTQSPTHLIKTRGQQVTLRCSPKSGHDTVSWYQQALGQGPQFIFQYYEEEERQRGNFPDRFSGHQFPNYSSELNVNALLLGDSALYLCASSSLRMGLSSYEQYFGPGTRLTVT.

The gene calls are TRBV5-1 and TRBJ2-7; either TRBD1 or TRBD2 may supply D (5 bases each). V dropped 7 bases and J dropped 2 bases, with 16 bases sitting between them. This CDR3 has 14 amino acids. CDR1 and CDR2 (germline): SGHRS, YFSETQ. CDR3 in DNA: TGCGCCAGCCAGGGTGGGGTGGGGGCCTACGAGCAGTACTTC. This sequence encodes CASQGGVGAYEQYF.

The genes are TRBV30 and TRBJ2-4, with D possibly TRBD2 on 6 matching bases. The CDR3 totals 13 residues. Trimming left V 1 base short and J 6 bases short, with 10 bases between. Germline CDR1 reads GTSNPN; CDR2 reads SVGIG (reference sequence). As DNA, the CDR3 is TGTGCCTGGAGTGAGACTAGGGTAAACATTCAGTACTTC. Translating gives CAWSETRVNIQYF.

This rearrangement joins TRBV11-3 to TRBJ2-7; 8 bases line up with TRBD2. Unmatched junction bases numbered 2, after V lost 0 bases and J lost 7 bases. The CDR3 runs to 13 residues. Germline-derived CDR1 and CDR2 are SGHNT and YENEEA. The DNA for the CDR3 is TGTGCCAGCAGCTTAGATCCGGGAGGGGAGCAGTACTTC. Amino acid sequence: CASSLDPGGEQYF.

V usage is TRBV19 and J usage is TRBJ1-5, with 7 bases that match TRBD1. Trimming took 11 bases from V and 7 from J; bases not matched to a gene: 8. CDR1 is LNHDA and CDR2 is SQIVND in the germline V gene (reference sequence). The CDR3 is 12 amino acids. CDR3 in DNA: TGTGCCGGAGCAACAGGGGACCAGCCCCAGCATTTT. Its protein product is CAGATGDQPQHF. Using reference TRBV19 and TRBJ1-5 for the parts outside the CDR3, the full variable domain is DGGITQSPKYLFRKEGQNVTLSCEQNLNHDAMYWYRQDPGQGLRLIYYSQIVNDFQKGDIAEGYSVSREKKESFPLTVTSAQKNPTAFYLCAGATGDQPQHFGDGTRLSIL.

On this clone itself: An end of the junction does not agree with germline; a read error may underlie this. J is TRBJ1-1 and V is TRBV2; D ambiguous. CDR1 is SNHLY, CDR2 FYNNEI, per germline. The CDR3 spans 13 residues. CDR3 sequence (DNA): TGTGCCCGCAGGCTGGGGTTGGACACTGAAGCTTTCTTT. This encodes CARRLGLDTEAFF.

A note on this clone: The junction does not match germline at one end; this may be a read error. J is TRBJ1-5 and V is TRBV7-7; the D is unclear. The CDR3 contains 15 residues. Looked up from germline, CDR1 is SSHAT and CDR2 is FNYEAQ (reference sequence). In nucleotides, the CDR3 is TGTGCTAGCAGCTTTCCCCGCCGGGGAAATCAGCCCCAGCATTTT. Amino acids: CASSFPRRGNQPQHF.

This sequence joins TRBV5-1 and TRBJ2-4, with D possibly being TRBD2 (5 bases). The CDR3 is 13 residues long. Trimming removed 4 bases from V and 14 bases from J, with 19 bases in between. Germline CDR1 is SGHRS and CDR2 is YFSETQ. The CDR3 coding sequence is TGCGCCAGCAGCGTAGACGATCGAAGTAGCGAGTACTTC. Its protein is CASSVDDRSSEYF.

The chain has TRBV6-6 and TRBJ2-7; D unclear. The V gene's germline CDR1 is MNHNY and CDR2 SVGAGI (reference sequence). The CDR3 contains 14 residues. V dropped 0 bases and J dropped 0 bases, with 6 bases sitting between them. CDR3 in DNA: TGTGCCAGCAGTTACTCGTTCCCCTCCTACGAGCAGTACTTC. Its protein is CASSYSFPSYEQYF.